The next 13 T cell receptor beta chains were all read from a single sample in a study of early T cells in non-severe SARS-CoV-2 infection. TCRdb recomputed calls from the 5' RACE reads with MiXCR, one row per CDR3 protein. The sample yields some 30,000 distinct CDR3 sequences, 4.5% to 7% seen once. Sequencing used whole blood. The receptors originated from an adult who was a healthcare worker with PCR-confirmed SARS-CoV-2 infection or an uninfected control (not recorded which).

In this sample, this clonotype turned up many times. The CDR3 protein is CASSVLGTDTQYF. In nucleotides, the CDR3 is TGTGCCAGCAGCGTCTTGGGCACAGATACGCAGTATTTT. The chain employs TRBV9 and TRBJ2-3; D remains ambiguous. V lost 2 bases to trimming and J lost 1 base, with 5 bases between them. The germline V gene encodes CDR1 SGDLS and CDR2 YYNGEE. This CDR3 is 13 amino acids long.

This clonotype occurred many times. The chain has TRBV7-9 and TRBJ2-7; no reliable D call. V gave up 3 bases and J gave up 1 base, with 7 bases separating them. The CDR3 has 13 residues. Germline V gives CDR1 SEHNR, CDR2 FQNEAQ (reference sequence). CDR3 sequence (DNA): TGTGCCAGCAGCTTCATGGGTTCCTACGAGCAGTACTTC. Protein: CASSFMGSYEQYF.

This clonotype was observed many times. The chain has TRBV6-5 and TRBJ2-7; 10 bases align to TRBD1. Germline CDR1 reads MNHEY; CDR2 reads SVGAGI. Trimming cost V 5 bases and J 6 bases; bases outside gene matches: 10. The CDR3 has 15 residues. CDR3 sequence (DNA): TGTGCCAGCAGTCTCCTCCGGGACAGGGGACCCGAGCAGTACTTC. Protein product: CASSLLRDRGPEQYF.

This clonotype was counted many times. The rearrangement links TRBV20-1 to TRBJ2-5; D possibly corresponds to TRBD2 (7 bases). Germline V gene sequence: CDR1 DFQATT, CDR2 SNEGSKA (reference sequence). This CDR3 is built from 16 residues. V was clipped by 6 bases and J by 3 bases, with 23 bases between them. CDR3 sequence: CSANTFFAGAKETQYF. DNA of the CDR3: TGCAGTGCCAATACCTTCTTTGCGGGGGCGAAAGAGACCCAGTACTTC.

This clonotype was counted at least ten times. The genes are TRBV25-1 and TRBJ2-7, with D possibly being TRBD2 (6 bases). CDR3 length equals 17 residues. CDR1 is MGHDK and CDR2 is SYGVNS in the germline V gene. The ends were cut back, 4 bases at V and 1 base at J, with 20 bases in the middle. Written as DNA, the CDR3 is TGTGCCAGCAGTGCCCCACCCGGGACGGGGGTTTCCTACGAGCAGTACTTC. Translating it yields CASSAPPGTGVSYEQYF.

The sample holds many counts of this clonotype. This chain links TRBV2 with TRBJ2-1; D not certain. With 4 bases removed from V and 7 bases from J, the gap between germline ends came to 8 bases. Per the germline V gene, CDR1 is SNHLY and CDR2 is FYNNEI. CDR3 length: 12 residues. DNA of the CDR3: TGTGCCAGCAGTGGGTGGGCTAATGAGCAGTTCTTC. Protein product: CASSGWANEQFF.

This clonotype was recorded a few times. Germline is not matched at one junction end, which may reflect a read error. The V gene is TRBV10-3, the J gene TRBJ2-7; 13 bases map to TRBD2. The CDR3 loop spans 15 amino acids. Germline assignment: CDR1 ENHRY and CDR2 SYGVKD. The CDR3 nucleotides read TGTGCCATCAGTGGGGGACTAGCGGGGTCCTCCGAGCAGTACTTC. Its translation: CAISGGLAGSSEQYF.

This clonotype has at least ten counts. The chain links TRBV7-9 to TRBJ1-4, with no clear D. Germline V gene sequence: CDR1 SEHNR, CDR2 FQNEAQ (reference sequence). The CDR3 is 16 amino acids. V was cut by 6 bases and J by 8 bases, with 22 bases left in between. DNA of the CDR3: TGTGCCAGCAGTCCAAGCATATCGGGGAGCTACGAAAAACTGTTTTTT. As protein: CASSPSISGSYEKLFF.

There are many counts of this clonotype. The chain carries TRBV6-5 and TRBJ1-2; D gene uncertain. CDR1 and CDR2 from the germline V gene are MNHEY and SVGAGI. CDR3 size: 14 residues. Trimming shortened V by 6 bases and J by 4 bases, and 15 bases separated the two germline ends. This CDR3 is CASSYRQVGYGYTF. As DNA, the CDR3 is TGTGCCAGCAGCTACCGGCAAGTTGGCTATGGCTACACCTTC.

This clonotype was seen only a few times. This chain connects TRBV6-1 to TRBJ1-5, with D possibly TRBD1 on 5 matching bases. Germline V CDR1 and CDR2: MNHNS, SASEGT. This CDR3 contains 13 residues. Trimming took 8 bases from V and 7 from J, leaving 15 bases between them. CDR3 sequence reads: CASGARGGQPQHF. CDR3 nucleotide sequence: TGTGCCAGCGGAGCGAGGGGAGGCCAGCCCCAGCATTTT.

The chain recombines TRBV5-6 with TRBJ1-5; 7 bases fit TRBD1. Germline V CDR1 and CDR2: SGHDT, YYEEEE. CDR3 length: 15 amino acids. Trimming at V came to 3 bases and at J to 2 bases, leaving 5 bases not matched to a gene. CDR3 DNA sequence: TGTGCCAGCAGCTACAGTACAGGGGGCAATCAGCCCCAGCATTTT. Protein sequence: CASSYSTGGNQPQHF. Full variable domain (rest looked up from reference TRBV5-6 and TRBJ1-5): DAGVTQSPTHLIKTRGQQVTLRCSPKSGHDTVSWYQQALGQGPQFIFQYYEEEERQRGNFPDRFSGHQFPNYSSELNVNALLLGDSALYLCASSYSTGGNQPQHFGDGTRLSIL.

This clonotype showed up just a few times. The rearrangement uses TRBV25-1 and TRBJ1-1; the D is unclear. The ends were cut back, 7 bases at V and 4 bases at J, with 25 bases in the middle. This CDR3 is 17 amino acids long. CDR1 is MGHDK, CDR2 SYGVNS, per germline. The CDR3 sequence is CASTPPGRGSGSTEAFF. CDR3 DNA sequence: TGTGCCAGCACTCCGCCTGGGCGGGGAAGTGGTAGCACTGAAGCTTTCTTT.

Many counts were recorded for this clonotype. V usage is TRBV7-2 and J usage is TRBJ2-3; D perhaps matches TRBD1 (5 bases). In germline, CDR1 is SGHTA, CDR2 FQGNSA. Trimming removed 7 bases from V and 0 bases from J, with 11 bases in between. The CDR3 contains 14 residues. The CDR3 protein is CASTATASTDTQYF. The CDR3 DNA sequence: TGTGCCAGCACCGCGACAGCTAGCACAGATACGCAGTATTTT.